A single TCR beta chain is shown here with its context. This clonotype has at least ten counts. Its antigen is still unknown. No base quality information exists; no much larger clone differs at one position. Based on the germline V gene, the CDR1 and CDR2 sequences are SGHDT and YYEEEE. Ends trimmed: V by 4 bases, J by 9 bases; bases unmatched to a gene: 9. Spanning cysteine to phenylalanine, the CDR3 consists of 16 amino acids. Only the CDR3 part of the read is kept: 48 bases, read in frame from the first base. The library was obtained by 5' RACE. Reads for this sample came from an Illumina HiSeq 2500. A second PCR of roughly 7 to 11 cycles was performed with a sample-barcoded 5' primer and a J-beta primer mix. Each TCR beta cDNA molecule received a unique molecular identifier from a template-switch 5' adaptor carrying 12 random nucleotides. Each sample yielded at least 2.5 million CDR3-containing paired-end reads. The Mint cDNA synthesis kit, primed by a TRBC-specific oligonucleotide, was used to synthesize first-strand cDNA from all RNA. All cDNA was treated with uracil-DNA glycosylase and then went through a first 18-cycle PCR with the universal primers M1SS and BC2_uni_R. In the source study's methods: Normalization of each sample was performed by random selection of 1 million high-quality reads, each carrying a distinct molecular identifier. Instead of being binned into consensus sequences, reads with shared molecular identifiers were discarded. MiTCR, with a Q25 quality threshold and the strictest error-elimination algorithm, was used for CDR3 identification, clonotype clustering and error correction. A nonparametric unseen species model with Euler transformation was used to estimate lower-bound total TCR beta diversity. Using fastp trimming at Q25 and MiXCR clonotype assembly, TCRdb reanalyzed the public sequencing data and kept in-frame beta chains. Rows merge per CDR3 protein into single entries with the most common DNA and genes. These V and J calls derive from TCRdb rather than the authors' analysis. Recorded for this sample are 630,000 or so distinct CDR3 sequences; around 31% of them occurred a single time. Of the sample, 15% to 19% falls within the top ten clones.

This entry comes from a study of blood T cells in healthy people across ages (dated by TCRdb to 2013 to 2016). Describing the broader study: In model experiments, template switching captured roughly one uniquely barcoded TCR beta cDNA molecule for every two T cells. To avoid experimental bias, donors of different ages were randomly spread across the sequencing lanes. Donors were grouped into four age groups: young (average 16 years), middle-aged (around 39), aged (around 60) and long-lived (around 82). To track age-related changes in TCR beta repertoire diversity, the study relied on deep sequencing normalized with unique cDNA molecular identifiers. For two donors (one aged 18 to 29 and one aged 80 or older), the study analyzed two additional independent replicas of 1 million unique cDNA reads from the same blood draw. Points the paper makes about the study in general: Bulk unsorted PBMC profiling prevented conclusive comparison of naive and antigen-experienced compartments. As age increased, observed TCR beta diversity per million T cells dropped in a roughly linear way, and a significant reduction was already evident by age 40. A strong correlation was found between observed TCR beta diversity and the percentage of naive T cells measured by flow cytometry. Compared with the aged group, the long-lived group had more naive CD4+ T cells, fewer expanded clones and increased TCR diversity, suggesting age selection. The CMV infection status of donors was not known, potentially confounding age-related changes in expanded clonotypes. Estimates of total diversity from one million sequenced T cells were regarded as lower bounds and underestimates.

Systemically healthy Caucasian individuals from Russia, some 38 in total and aged about 6 to 90 years, were included as donors. Roughly 11 milliliters of peripheral blood were drawn from each donor into EDTA-treated Vacutainer tubes. Ficoll-Paque density-gradient centrifugation was used to isolate PBMCs, with at least 7 million obtained per sample. Total RNA, at least 5 micrograms per sample, was extracted from PBMCs with Trizol reagent. For every donor, an aliquot of PBMCs went through flow cytometry to measure the percentages of naive CD45RAhigh/CD27high T cells. Material for sequencing was blood. The TCR originated in a woman aged 80 or over in good health. In this chain, TRBV5-6 is recombined with TRBJ2-1; TRBD2 fits 14 bases in the junction. CDR3 region: CASSPRLAGGLGEQFF. The nucleotide sequence is given as TGTGCCAGCAGCCCCCGACTAGCGGGGGGGCTTGGTGAGCAGTTCTTC.